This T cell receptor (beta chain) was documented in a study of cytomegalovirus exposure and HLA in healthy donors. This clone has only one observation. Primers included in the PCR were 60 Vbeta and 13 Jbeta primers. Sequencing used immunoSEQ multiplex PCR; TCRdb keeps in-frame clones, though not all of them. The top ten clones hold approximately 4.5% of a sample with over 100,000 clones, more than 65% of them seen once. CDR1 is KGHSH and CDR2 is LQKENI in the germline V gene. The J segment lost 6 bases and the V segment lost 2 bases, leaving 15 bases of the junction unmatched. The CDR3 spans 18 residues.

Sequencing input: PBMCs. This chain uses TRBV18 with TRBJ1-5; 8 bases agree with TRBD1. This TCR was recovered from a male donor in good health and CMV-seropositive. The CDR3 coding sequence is TGTGCCAGCTCACCAAACAGGGGGTCGGCGATACTCGGTCAGCCCCAGCATTTT. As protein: CASSPNRGSAILGQPQHF.